This TCR beta chain was observed in a study of control samples from healthy donors and cancer patients. This clone was seen many times. Trimming took 1 base from V and 5 from J, leaving 11 bases between them. The CDR3 covers 14 residues. The germline gives CDR1 MDHEN, CDR2 SYDVKM. The protocol was immunoSEQ multiplex PCR, while the TCRdb copy is restricted to in-frame clones and leaves out a portion. The table shows some 74,000 clones, with approximately 83% occurring only once. This receptor was obtained from a man aged 60 to 69 in good health. This chain connects TRBV28 to TRBJ2-5; D remains ambiguous. The sequencing input was blood. CDR3 bases: TGTGCCAGCAGTTTATTGAATCAGATTGAGACCCAGTACTTC. This sequence encodes CASSLLNQIETQYF.